This T cell receptor (beta chain) was sequenced during a study of shared clonotypes between healthy human individuals. Study at large: For every donor, three CD4 naive, three CD4 memory, two CD8 naive and one CD8 memory plates were used. Overall study findings and caveats: Memory subsets had estimated richness that was generally smaller than that of naive subsets.

CD4+ cells were split into CD45RA+ naive and CD45RA-negative memory subsets. In the original analysis: Filtering differed because ImmunoSEQ produced junction-only sequences that carried no quality scores. Profiling relied on immunoSEQ multiplex PCR, and the TCRdb table lists in-frame clones only, not all of them. The DNA was the basis for D and trimming; V, J and clone size are from that table. The sample consists of 2.3 million or so clones, 85% to 95% of them appearing once. This clone came up a few times. Its antigen is unknown. What was sequenced was naive CD4+ T cells from PBMCs. This sample's subset: CD45RA+ positively selected. This clonotype originated in a man aged 18 to 29 in good health. Some clones in this sample may be carry-over from other donors' samples.

CDR3 sequence (DNA): TGTGCCAGCAGTGAATGGGGGGGGAACACTGAAGCTTTCTTT. This translates into CASSEWGGNTEAFF. This sequence joins TRBV6-1 and TRBJ1-1; the D gene is possibly TRBD1 (5 bases). The CDR3 extends over 14 amino acids. V lost 2 bases and J lost 1, with 8 bases in between. Germline V CDR1 and CDR2: MNHNS, SASEGT.